The following is a TCR beta chain sequence with its context. These data are taken from a study of blood T cell repertoires in COVID-19. Study context: Sites in the United States, Italy and Spain provided acute and convalescent COVID-19 samples. T cells, B-cell-depleted T cells, or PBMCs supplied cDNA or gDNA.

Methods used by the authors: By means of reference gene primer amplification, nucleated cell counts were estimated. TCRdb's copy holds only in-frame clones and misses some; the assay was immunoSEQ multiplex PCR. V and J calls and clone size follow that table, whereas D and trimming were derived from the DNA. Seen here are hundreds of thousands of clones, over 65% observed once, and the top ten hold about 2.5%. The CDR3 spans 14 residues. V lost 7 bases, J lost 0 bases, and 12 bases lay in between. Germline CDR1 reads MNHEY; CDR2 reads SVGAGI. The receptor was derived from a woman between 65 and 79 years old with active or convalescent COVID-19. The chain is built from TRBV6-5 and TRBJ1-2; no definite D call. Input material: peripheral blood. The CDR3 region is CASKYGISNYGYTF. The DNA of the CDR3 is TGTGCCAGCAAGTACGGGATTTCTAACTATGGCTACACCTTC.